A selection of T cell receptor beta chains follows, all from one sample in a study of vaccination effects on CD4 cells after COVID-19. Sequenced by immunoSEQ multiplex PCR; TCRdb stores in-frame clones only, minus some. The sample records 65,000 to 80,000 clones, approximately 77% being singletons. These receptors' antigens are unknown. The sequencing used CD4+ T cells from PBMCs cultured without peptide, collected before COVID-19 vaccination. The receptor set was obtained from a human donor who received a COVID-19 vaccine. Each CDR3 is given without its conserved first and last residue. Rows may omit the clone size; those that give it use once, few, many or a size class.

>TRBJ2-3|NA|TRBV27
ASTRGEGDTQY
>TRBJ1-5|few|TRBV6-5
ASSYSGQSNQPQH
>TRBJ1-2|NA|TRBV18
ASSSGQGLISGYT
>TRBJ1-5|once|TRBV6-5
ASRRLNQPQH
>TRBJ1-6|NA|TRBV6-5
ASSYATGEESPLH
>TRBJ2-2|NA|TRBV19
ASSIGLWRQGIGPGELF
>TRBJ1-5|NA|TRBV28
ASSRLGNNQPQH
>TRBJ2-5|NA|TRBV27
ASRASWGETQY
>TRBJ2-3|NA|TRBV7-2
ASSLAFGPLSY
>TRBJ2-1|NA|TRBV13
ASSRDRVRGNEQF
>TRBJ1-4|NA|TRBV5-1
ASSLDGGAEKLF
>TRBJ2-4|NA|TRBV9
ASSETGNLAKNIQY
>TRBJ2-4|NA|TRBV6-1
ASSELIAKNIQY
>TRBJ2-3|NA|TRBV9
ASALAGGVDTQY
>TRBJ1-2|once|TRBV4-3
ASSKRGDGYT
>TRBJ1-5|NA|TRBV4-3
ASSLDRGGNQPQH
>TRBJ2-1|NA|TRBV7-2
ASSLSGLVYNEQF
>TRBJ2-2|NA|TRBV5-1
ATTEGEVTGELF
>TRBJ1-5|NA|TRBV2
ASTRSSNQPQH
>TRBJ2-5|few|TRBV7-9
ASSLSGNSETQY
>TRBJ1-6|few|TRBV6-5
ASSYSRTFDNSPLH
>TRBJ1-5|NA|TRBV5-1
ASSLGGSQPQH
>TRBJ2-1|NA|TRBV7-3
ASSSGGSISYNEQF
>TRBJ1-2|NA|TRBV5-1
ASSLVGFSGYT
>TRBJ1-2|NA|TRBV24-1
ATSDPRQNYGYT
>TRBJ2-3|NA|TRBV5-1
ASRRTSGIGDTQY
>TRBJ1-5|few|TRBV2
ASSKPGQGGQPQH
>TRBJ1-6|few|TRBV2
ASSEGSGSPLH
>TRBJ1-6|NA|TRBV3-1/TRBV3-2
ASSLVAGTAGNSPLH
>TRBJ2-3|NA|TRBV24-1
ATSDPGLAGGPDTQY
>TRBJ1-4|NA|TRBV5-1
ASSPQGSGELF
>TRBJ2-2|NA|TRBV18
ASSLTVTDTGELF
>TRBJ1-3|once|TRBV5-6
ASSLDWAPGNTIY
>TRBJ1-6|NA|TRBV6-5
ASTTGGDSPLH
>TRBJ1-3|NA|TRBV3-1/TRBV3-2
ASSQVTQVGNTIY
>TRBJ1-3|NA|TRBV30
AWSRSLGDTIY
>TRBJ2-2|NA|TRBV6-1
ASSEAGPRRELF
>TRBJ1-1|NA|TRBV19
ASSKDRRTEAF
>TRBJ1-1|NA|TRBV9
ASSVGEVRSEAF
>TRBJ2-5|NA|TRBV5-1
ASSPEGEPQY
>TRBJ2-3|NA|TRBV27
ASSPWVRGGTDTQY